These 30 T cell receptor beta chains originate from one sample sequenced in a study of OX40 agonist ivuxolimab in advanced cancers. The protocol was immunoSEQ multiplex PCR, while the TCRdb copy is restricted to in-frame clones and leaves out a portion. Of fewer than 120,000 clones listed, roughly nine tenths are singletons. The sequences come from CD4+ or CD8+ T cells sorted from blood, collected in a trial of the OX40 agonist ivuxolimab. The receptors were sampled from an adult with an advanced solid tumor such as melanoma, head and neck, liver or kidney cancer.

This clone has only one observation. The chain is built from TRBV18 and TRBJ1-5, with 7 nucleotides matching TRBD1. Per the germline V gene, CDR1 is KGHSH and CDR2 is LQKENI. The ends lost 6 bases at V and 3 bases at J; junction bases unmatched: 11. The CDR3 runs 16 residues. DNA of the CDR3: TGTGCCAGCTCCCCCTTCGACAGGGTGGACAATCAGCCCCAGCATTTT. It encodes CASSPFDRVDNQPQHF.

The rearrangement uses TRBV14 and TRBJ1-2; TRBD1 might be the D (5 bases). The V gene lost 4 bases and the J gene lost 4 bases, with 16 bases spanning the gap. The CDR3 has 15 residues. Germline V gene sequence: CDR1 SGHDN, CDR2 FVKESK. This chain's CDR3 is CASSPTVLGPYGYTF. The CDR3 bases are TGTGCCAGCAGCCCTACCGTACTGGGGCCCTATGGCTACACCTTC.

This clone was counted a single time. This chain uses TRBV7-2 with TRBJ2-7, with D tentatively TRBD1 (5 bases). V was cut by 1 base and J by 2 bases, with 6 bases left in between. Germline CDR1 is SGHTA and CDR2 is FQGNSA. The CDR3 is made up of 13 amino acids. This CDR3 is CASSLGGTYEQYF. In DNA form, the CDR3 reads TGTGCCAGCAGCTTAGGGGGCACCTACGAGCAGTACTTC.

The chain couples TRBV28 to TRBJ2-1; 9 bases are shared with TRBD2. The CDR3 runs to 15 residues. Looked up from germline, CDR1 is MDHEN and CDR2 is SYDVKM. V shed 5 bases and J 7 bases; nucleotides not matched to a gene: 9. The chain's CDR3 is CASSIFSGRGNEQFF. The CDR3 bases are TGTGCCAGCAGTATTTTTAGCGGGAGAGGTAATGAGCAGTTCTTC.

This rearrangement joins TRBV30 to TRBJ2-3; D not resolved. With 0 bases removed from V and 4 bases from J, the gap between germline ends came to 8 bases. Germline CDR1 and CDR2: GTSNPN and SVGIG (reference sequence). The CDR3 is 13 residues long. The CDR3 DNA reads as TGTGCCTGGAGTGTACACACCTCAGATACGCAGTATTTT. This translates into CAWSVHTSDTQYF. Full variable domain (outside the CDR3, taken from reference TRBV30 and TRBJ2-3): SQTIHQWPATLVQPVGSPLSLECTVEGTSNPNLYWYRQAAGRGLQLLFYSVGIGQISSEVPQNLSASRPQDRQFILSSKKLLLSDSGFYLCAWSVHTSDTQYFGPGTRLTVL.

The rearrangement links TRBV5-1 to TRBJ2-3; TRBD1 aligns across 12 bases. The CDR3 contains 19 residues. V shed 4 bases, J shed 0 bases, and the junction held 12 bases outside the gene matches. CDR1 and CDR2 (germline): SGHRS, YFSETQ. As DNA, the CDR3 is TGCGCCAGCAGCCACCCCGGGACAGGGGGCTTTACTAGCACAGATACGCAGTATTTT. Translation gives CASSHPGTGGFTSTDTQYF.

The chain is built from TRBV19 and TRBJ2-1, with TRBD2 matching 14 bases. Looked up from germline, CDR1 is LNHDA and CDR2 is SQIVND (reference sequence). V gave up 3 bases and J gave up 7 bases; unmatched junction bases: 8. This CDR3 is 17 amino acids long. CDR3 amino acids: CASSMDGTSGRRNEQFF. Here the CDR3 DNA reads TGTGCCAGTAGTATGGACGGGACTAGCGGGAGACGGAATGAGCAGTTCTTC.

The rearrangement links TRBV2 to TRBJ1-5; 8 nucleotides line up with TRBD1. CDR1 is SNHLY, CDR2 FYNNEI, per germline. J was trimmed by 1 base and V by 4 bases; bases with no gene match: 6. The CDR3 is 16 amino acids. CDR3 nucleotide sequence: TGTGCCAGCAGTGGTCAGGGGGCGGTGAGCAATCAGCCCCAGCATTTT. Its protein is CASSGQGAVSNQPQHF.

The chain links TRBV28 to TRBJ2-5; the match to TRBD1 covers 9 bases. With V trimmed by 5 bases and J by 3 bases, 7 bases remained unmatched. Germline values: CDR1 MDHEN, CDR2 SYDVKM. CDR3 length equals 15 residues. As DNA, the CDR3 is TGTGCCAGCAGTCTATACAGGACAGGGGAAGAGACCCAGTACTTC. It yields the protein CASSLYRTGEETQYF.

This chain joins TRBV4-2 and TRBJ1-3; the match to TRBD1 covers 8 bases. After removal of 6 bases from V and 2 bases from J, the junction contained 3 bases not matched to a gene. CDR1 and CDR2 (germline): LGHNA, YNFKEQ. The CDR3 consists of 14 residues. Written as DNA, the CDR3 is TGTGCCAGCAGTCTGGACAGGGCTGGAAACACCATATATTTT. Translation gives CASSLDRAGNTIYF.

The chain combines TRBV14 with TRBJ2-5, with D hard to call. V was clipped by 3 bases and J by 1 base, with 3 bases between them. Germline V gene lookup returns CDR1 SGHDN and CDR2 FVKESK. This CDR3 is 12 amino acids long. The CDR3 is CASSHTQETQYF. In DNA form, the CDR3 reads TGTGCCAGCAGCCACACCCAAGAGACCCAGTACTTC.

This clone has just a few counts. V usage is TRBV6-1 and J usage is TRBJ1-5, with 7 bases that match TRBD1. After removal of 1 base from V and 5 bases from J, the junction contained 8 bases not matched to a gene. CDR3 length: 16 residues. Germline CDR1 and CDR2: MNHNS and SASEGT. The CDR3 DNA is TGTGCCAGCAGTGAAGGCCCTGGGACAGCCGATCAGCCCCAGCATTTT. Translating it yields CASSEGPGTADQPQHF.

V gene TRBV7-9 combines with J gene TRBJ2-1; perhaps TRBD2 as D (5 bases). This CDR3 has 17 residues. With 0 bases removed from V and 2 bases from J, the gap between germline ends came to 14 bases. CDR1 and CDR2 (germline): SEHNR, FQNEAQ (reference sequence). The DNA for the CDR3 is TGTGCCAGCAGCTTAGCTCGGACTGGAAAGACCTACAATGAGCAGTTCTTC. Translation: CASSLARTGKTYNEQFF.

The chain joins TRBV19 to TRBJ2-5, with D unresolved. CDR3 length: 12 amino acids. The V gene's germline CDR1 is LNHDA and CDR2 SQIVND (reference sequence). The V and J ends lost 5 bases and 7 bases respectively, with 11 bases between them. In nucleotides, the CDR3 is TGTGCCAGTAGTGAGTCTGAAGGGACCCAGTACTTC. Translated, it gives CASSESEGTQYF.

The chain recombines TRBV11-3 with TRBJ2-3; 7 bases map to TRBD2. The CDR3 has 14 amino acids. Germline trimming cut 5 bases from V and 1 base from J; bases unmatched to any gene: 3. In germline, CDR1 is SGHNT, CDR2 YENEEA. This CDR3 reads CASSVSGGTDTQYF. In nucleotides, the CDR3 is TGTGCCAGCAGCGTAAGCGGGGGCACAGATACGCAGTATTTT.

The chain joins TRBV18 to TRBJ1-2; TRBD1 might be the D (6 bases). The CDR3 spans 15 residues. With 2 bases removed from V and 1 base from J, the gap between germline ends came to 11 bases. Looked up from germline, CDR1 is KGHSH and CDR2 is LQKENI. CDR3 DNA: TGTGCCAGCTCACCAGAGGACAGAGTTAACTATGGCTACACCTTC. Translating gives CASSPEDRVNYGYTF.

This chain joins TRBV5-6 and TRBJ2-5; D tentatively fits TRBD1 or TRBD2 (5 bases each). CDR3 length: 14 amino acids. V gave up 3 bases and J gave up 7 bases, with 16 bases separating them. Germline loops: CDR1 SGHDT, CDR2 YYEEEE. CDR3 DNA: TGTGCCAGCAGCTCTGACTTGGGGGTGAGGACCCAGTACTTC. Its protein product is CASSSDLGVRTQYF.

The chain combines TRBV10-3 with TRBJ2-2; maybe TRBD1 (6 bases). The CDR3 consists of 15 residues. Looked up from germline, CDR1 is ENHRY and CDR2 is SYGVKD. Trimming cost V 3 bases and J 3 bases, with 11 bases left between them. The CDR3, as DNA: TGTGCCATCAGTGACAGTCAGGGGTACACCGGGGAGCTGTTTTTT. It yields the protein CAISDSQGYTGELFF.

This chain joins TRBV28 and TRBJ1-4; D unclear. The CDR3 covers 15 residues. Trimming removed 2 bases at V and 8 bases at J, with 15 bases between. Germline V CDR1 and CDR2: MDHEN, SYDVKM. The DNA of the CDR3 is TGTGCCAGCAGTTTAAAGGGCACCGAAGAGGAAAAACTGTTTTTT. This codes for CASSLKGTEEEKLFF.

The rearrangement uses TRBV29-1 and TRBJ1-1; 12 bases agree with TRBD1. There are 19 residues in the CDR3. Trimming removed 1 base from V and 7 bases from J; junction bases left unmatched: 19. The germline V gene encodes CDR1 SQVTM and CDR2 ANQGSEA. The CDR3 region is CSVEGYRDRGPPGTGEAFF. Written as DNA, the CDR3 is TGCAGCGTTGAAGGTTACCGGGACAGGGGGCCTCCTGGGACGGGTGAAGCTTTCTTT.

The chain joins TRBV30 to TRBJ2-1, with D possibly matching TRBD2 (6 bases). Germline CDR1 is GTSNPN and CDR2 is SVGIG (reference sequence). The CDR3 extends over 12 amino acids. Trimming left V 5 bases short and J 10 bases short, with 15 bases between. CDR3 bases: TGTGCCTGGGGCCGCGGGACGGCCGAGCAGTTCTTC. Its translation is CAWGRGTAEQFF.

Comment on this clone: Other DNA sequences from this sample encode an identical CDR3 as well. The chain couples TRBV2 to TRBJ1-1; D not resolved. Trimming took off 2 bases at V and 1 base at J, with 2 bases between the two ends. CDR1 and CDR2 (germline): SNHLY, FYNNEI. CDR3 length: 12 amino acids. CDR3: CASSETNTEAFF. The CDR3 DNA reads as TGTGCCAGCAGTGAAACGAACACTGAAGCTTTCTTT.

The V gene is TRBV6-1, the J gene TRBJ2-5, with a tentative D call TRBD2 (5 bases). Germline V CDR1 and CDR2: MNHNS, SASEGT. V lost 2 bases and J lost 9, with 13 bases in between. The CDR3 extends over 13 amino acids. The CDR3 loop reads CASSESGPGAQYF. The CDR3 DNA reads as TGTGCCAGCAGTGAATCGGGCCCCGGGGCCCAGTACTTC.

The J gene is TRBJ2-7, the V gene TRBV15; a weak D match, TRBD1 (6 bases). The CDR3 is made up of 15 amino acids. In germline, CDR1 is LNHNV, CDR2 YYDKDF (reference sequence). V was clipped by 0 bases and J by 4 bases, with 13 bases between them. CDR3: CATSRDVRGSYEQYF. The CDR3 coding sequence is TGTGCCACCAGCAGAGACGTCAGGGGTTCATACGAGCAGTACTTC.

The rearrangement links TRBV2 to TRBJ1-1; D is unresolved. Germline values: CDR1 SNHLY, CDR2 FYNNEI. This CDR3 has 13 residues. Trimming stripped 4 bases from V and 5 bases from J, with 11 bases between. The CDR3 DNA reads TGTGCCAGCAGTGTAAAGCCCCAAACTGAAGCTTTCTTT. It codes for CASSVKPQTEAFF.

The chain is built from TRBV5-3 and TRBJ2-3; 8 bases are shared with TRBD2. TRBV5-3 falls under the ORF class, with uncertain function. The V gene end was trimmed by 3 bases and the J gene end by 0 bases; junction bases not matched to a gene: 3. The CDR3 is 15 residues long. CDR3 sequence reads: CARSSREGSTDTQYF. The CDR3 DNA follows: TGTGCCAGAAGCTCTCGGGAGGGGAGCACAGATACGCAGTATTTT.

This rearrangement joins TRBV30 to TRBJ1-1; weak D call: TRBD1 (6 bases). This CDR3 contains 17 residues. Trimming took off 2 bases at V and 0 bases at J, with 19 bases between the two ends. Per the germline V gene, CDR1 is GTSNPN and CDR2 is SVGIG (reference sequence). The CDR3 protein is CAWSTFTYRAVNTEAFF. CDR3 DNA sequence: TGTGCCTGGAGTACATTCACTTACAGGGCTGTGAACACTGAAGCTTTCTTT.

J is TRBJ1-4 and V is TRBV5-6; 10 nucleotides agree with TRBD1. This CDR3 spans 15 amino acids. Germline V gene data show CDR1 as SGHDT and CDR2 as YYEEEE. Trimming took 3 bases from V and 4 from J; bases not matched to a gene: 3. The CDR3 region is CASSSGTGDNEKLFF. For the CDR3, the DNA is TGTGCCAGCAGCTCTGGGACAGGGGATAATGAAAAACTGTTTTTT.

The gene calls are TRBV10-1 and TRBJ2-7; either TRBD1 or TRBD2 may fit D (6 bases each). The CDR3 consists of 16 residues. The germline V and J ends were trimmed by 0 bases and 0 bases, with 12 bases remaining between them. Per the germline V gene, CDR1 is WNHNN and CDR2 is SYGVQD (reference sequence). This CDR3 reads CASSESPGASSYEQYF. The CDR3 nucleotides read TGCGCCAGCAGTGAGTCGCCGGGGGCGAGCTCCTACGAGCAGTACTTC.

The rearrangement uses TRBV7-2 and TRBJ2-5; tentatively, D is TRBD2 (7 bases). Between the trimmed V and J ends, which lost 5 bases and 5 bases, there was a span of 21 bases. The CDR3 contains 16 residues. CDR1 is SGHTA and CDR2 is FQGNSA in the germline V gene. DNA of the CDR3: TGTGCCAGCAGCCCCCACCCGGGGGGCGGAGGGGAGACCCAGTACTTC. This translates into CASSPHPGGGGETQYF.